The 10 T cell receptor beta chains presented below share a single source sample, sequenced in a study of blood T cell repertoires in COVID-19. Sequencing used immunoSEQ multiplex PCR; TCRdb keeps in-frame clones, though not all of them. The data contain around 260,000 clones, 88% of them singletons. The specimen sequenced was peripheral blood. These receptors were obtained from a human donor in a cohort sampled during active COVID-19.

CDR3 sequence: CASSPGTGLTNYGYTF. CDR3 in DNA: TGTGCCAGCTCCCCCGGGACAGGGCTTACTAACTATGGCTACACCTTC. The chain recombines TRBV18 with TRBJ1-2; TRBD1 matches 9 bases. CDR3 length: 16 residues. J was trimmed by 0 bases and V by 6 bases; bases with no gene match: 8. Germline-derived CDR1 and CDR2 are KGHSH and LQKENI.

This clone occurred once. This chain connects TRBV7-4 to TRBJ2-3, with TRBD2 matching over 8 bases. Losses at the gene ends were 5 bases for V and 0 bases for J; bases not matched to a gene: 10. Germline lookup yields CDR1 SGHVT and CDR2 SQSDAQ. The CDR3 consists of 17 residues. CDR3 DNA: TGTGCCAGCAGCCCACATCTGACTAGCGATAGCACAGATACGCAGTATTTT. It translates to CASSPHLTSDSTDTQYF.

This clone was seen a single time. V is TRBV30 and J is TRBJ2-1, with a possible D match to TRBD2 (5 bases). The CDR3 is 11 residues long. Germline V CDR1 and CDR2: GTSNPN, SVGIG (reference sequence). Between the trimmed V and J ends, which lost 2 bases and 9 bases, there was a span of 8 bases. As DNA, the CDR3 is TGTGCCTGGAGTTTAACTAGTGAGCAGTTCTTC. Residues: CAWSLTSEQFF.

CDR3 loop: CATSDLSGTGGTYGYTF. In DNA form, the CDR3 reads TGTGCCACCTCCGATCTCTCCGGGACAGGGGGAACCTATGGCTACACCTTC. The chain carries TRBV24-1 and TRBJ1-2; TRBD1 matches 11 bases. This CDR3 spans 17 amino acids. Per germline, CDR1 KGHDR and CDR2 SFDVKD. Trimming removed 9 bases from V and 4 bases from J; junction bases left unmatched: 15.

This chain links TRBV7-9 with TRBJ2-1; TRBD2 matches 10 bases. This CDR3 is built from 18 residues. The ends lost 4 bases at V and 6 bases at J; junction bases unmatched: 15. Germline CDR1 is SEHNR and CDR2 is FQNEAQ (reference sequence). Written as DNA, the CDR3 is TGTGCCAGCAGCTCCCCCCCTTTTGCTAGCGGGAGCCCCAATGAGCAGTTCTTC. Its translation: CASSSPPFASGSPNEQFF.

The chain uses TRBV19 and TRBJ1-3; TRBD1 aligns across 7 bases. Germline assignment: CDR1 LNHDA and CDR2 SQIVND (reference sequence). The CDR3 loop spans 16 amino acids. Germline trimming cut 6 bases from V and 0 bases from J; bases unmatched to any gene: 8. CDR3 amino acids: CASSAATGDSGNTIYF. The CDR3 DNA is TGTGCCAGTAGCGCAGCAACAGGGGACTCTGGAAACACCATATATTTT.

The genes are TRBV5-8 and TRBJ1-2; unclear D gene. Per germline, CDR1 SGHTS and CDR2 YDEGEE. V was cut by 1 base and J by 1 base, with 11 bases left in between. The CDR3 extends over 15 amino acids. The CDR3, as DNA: TGTGCCAGCAGCTTGAGAGAAATTATTAACTATGGCTACACCTTC. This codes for CASSLREIINYGYTF.

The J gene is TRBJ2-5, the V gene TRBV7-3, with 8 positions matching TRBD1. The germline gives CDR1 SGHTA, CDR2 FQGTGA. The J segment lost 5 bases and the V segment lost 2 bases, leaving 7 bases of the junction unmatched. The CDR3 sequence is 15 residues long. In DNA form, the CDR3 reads TGTGCCAGCAGCTTATCAGGGGGCGGCATGGAGACCCAGTACTTC. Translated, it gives CASSLSGGGMETQYF.

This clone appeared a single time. The CDR3, as DNA: TGTGCCAGCAGGCAGGATACAGGGGACACTGAAGCTTTCTTT. This codes for CASRQDTGDTEAFF. This rearrangement joins TRBV27 to TRBJ1-1, with 7 bases that match TRBD1. CDR1 and CDR2 from the germline V gene are MNHEY and SMNVEV (reference sequence). Losses at the gene ends were 6 bases for V and 3 bases for J; bases not matched to a gene: 7. The length of the CDR3 is 14 residues.

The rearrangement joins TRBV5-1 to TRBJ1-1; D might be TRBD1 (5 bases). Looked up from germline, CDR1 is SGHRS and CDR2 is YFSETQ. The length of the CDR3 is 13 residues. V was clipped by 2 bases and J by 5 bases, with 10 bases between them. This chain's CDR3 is CASSFGAGTEAFF. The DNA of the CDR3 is TGCGCCAGCAGCTTCGGGGCGGGAACTGAAGCTTTCTTT.